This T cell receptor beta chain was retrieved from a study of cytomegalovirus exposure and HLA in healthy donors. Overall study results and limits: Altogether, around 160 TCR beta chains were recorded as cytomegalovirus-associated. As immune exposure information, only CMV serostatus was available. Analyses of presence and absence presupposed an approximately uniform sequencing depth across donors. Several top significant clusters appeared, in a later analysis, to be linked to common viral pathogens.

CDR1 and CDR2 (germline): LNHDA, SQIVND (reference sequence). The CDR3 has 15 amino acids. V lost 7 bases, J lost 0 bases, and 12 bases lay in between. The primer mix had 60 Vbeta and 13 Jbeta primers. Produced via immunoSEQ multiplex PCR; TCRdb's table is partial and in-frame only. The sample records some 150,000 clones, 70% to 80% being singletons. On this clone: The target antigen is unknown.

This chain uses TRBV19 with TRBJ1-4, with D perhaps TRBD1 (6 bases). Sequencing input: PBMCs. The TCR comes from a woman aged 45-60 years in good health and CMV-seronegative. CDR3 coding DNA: TGTGCCAGTAAGGCAGGGGTTACAACTAATGAAAAACTGTTTTTT. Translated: CASKAGVTTNEKLFF. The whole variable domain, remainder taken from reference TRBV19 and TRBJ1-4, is DGGITQSPKYLFRKEGQNVTLSCEQNLNHDAMYWYRQDPGQGLRLIYYSQIVNDFQKGDIAEGYSVSREKKESFPLTVTSAQKNPTAFYLCASKAGVTTNEKLFFGSGTQLSVL.